Listed below are T cell receptor beta chains from one sample, sequenced in a study of T cells in Graves' hyperthyroidism and ophthalmopathy. MiXCR was run by TCRdb on the multiplex PCR reads, yielding one entry per CDR3 protein. There are about 380,000 distinct CDR3 sequences in the sample; more than 12% occur only once, and around 19% lies in the top ten. Material for sequencing was blood. The receptors stem from a woman in her 30s with Graves' ophthalmopathy. Both conserved end residues are part of each CDR3. A D gene is named only where the DNA matches it firmly. The size entry is marked missing in some rows and otherwise reads once, few, many or a size class.

TRBV7-7	TRBJ2-5	.	many	15	CASSLLRGPQETQYF	TGTGCTAGCAGCTTGCTTCGGGGACCCCAAGAGACCCAGTACTTC
TRBV2	TRBJ1-2	TRBD1	many	16	CASSPYSTGANYGYTF	TGTGCCAGCAGTCCCTACTCGACAGGGGCCAACTATGGCTACACCTTC
TRBV12-3/TRBV12-4	TRBJ1-2	.	.	13	CASRGPNNYGYTF	TGTGCCAGCAGGGGACCTAATAACTATGGCTACACCTTC
TRBV3-1	TRBJ1-3	.	many	12	CASSQDSATIYF	TGTGCCAGCAGCCAAGATTCTGCCACCATATATTTT
TRBV2	TRBJ1-1	.	many	12	CASIPVNTEAFF	TGTGCCAGCATTCCGGTGAACACTGAAGCTTTCTTT
TRBV15	TRBJ1-5	.	.	13	CATSRVSNQPQHF	TGTGCCACCAGCAGAGTGAGCAATCAGCCCCAGCATTTT
TRBV28	TRBJ1-5	.	.	15	CASSLKGGSNQPQHF	TGTGCCAGCAGTTTGAAGGGGGGGAGCAATCAGCCCCAGCATTTT
TRBV3-1	TRBJ2-1	TRBD2	.	15	CASSLSGGKFNEQFF	TGTGCCAGCAGCCTTAGCGGGGGGAAGTTCAATGAGCAGTTCTTC
TRBV7-2	TRBJ1-4	.	many	14	CASSLGSGSEKLFF	TGTGCCAGCAGCTTAGGTTCGGGTTCGGAAAAACTGTTTTTT
TRBV7-9	TRBJ2-7	.	many	13	CASSFSNSYEQYF	TGTGCCAGCAGCTTCAGCAACTCCTACGAGCAGTACTTC
TRBV19	TRBJ2-4	TRBD1	.	14	CASQQGIAKNIQYF	TGTGCCAGTCAACAGGGGATAGCCAAAAACATTCAGTACTTC
TRBV3-1	TRBJ2-7	TRBD1	many	17	CASSQLSWTGGMYEQYF	TGTGCCAGCAGCCAACTCTCATGGACAGGGGGGATGTACGAGCAGTACTTC
TRBV12-3/TRBV12-4	TRBJ2-2	.	few	16	CASTPQGAANTGELFF	TGTGCCAGCACCCCACAGGGAGCTGCGAACACCGGGGAGCTGTTTTTT
TRBV18	TRBJ2-5	TRBD1	.	14	CASSPSGQGETQYF	TGTGCCAGCTCACCGTCGGGACAGGGAGAGACCCAGTACTTC
TRBV7-9	TRBJ2-1	.	many	16	CASSLGGPRSYNEQFF	TGTGCCAGCAGCTTAGGTGGCCCCAGATCCTACAATGAGCAGTTCTTC
TRBV7-3	TRBJ1-1	TRBD1	.	16	CASSYGQGGPNTEAFF	TGTGCCAGCAGCTACGGACAGGGGGGACCGAACACTGAAGCTTTCTTT